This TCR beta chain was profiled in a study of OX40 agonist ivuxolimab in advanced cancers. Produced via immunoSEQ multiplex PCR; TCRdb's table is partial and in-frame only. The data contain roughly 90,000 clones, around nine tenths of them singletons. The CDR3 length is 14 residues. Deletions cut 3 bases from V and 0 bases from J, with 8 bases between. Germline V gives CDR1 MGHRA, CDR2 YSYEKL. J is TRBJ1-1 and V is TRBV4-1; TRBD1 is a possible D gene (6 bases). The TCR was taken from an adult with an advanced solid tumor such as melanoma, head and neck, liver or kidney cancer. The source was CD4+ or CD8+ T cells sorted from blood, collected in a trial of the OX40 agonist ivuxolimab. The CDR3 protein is CASSQDSVNTEAFF. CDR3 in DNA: TGCGCCAGCAGCCAGGACAGTGTGAACACTGAAGCTTTCTTT.